The 15 T cell receptor beta chains listed next were all sequenced from one sample in a study of early T cells in non-severe SARS-CoV-2 infection. TCRdb reanalysed the 5' RACE reads using MiXCR and keeps one entry per CDR3 protein. The data show 85,000 to 100,000 distinct CDR3 sequences, with 16% seen just once and around 4.9% held by the top ten. Specimen: whole blood, collected at baseline. These receptors were taken from an adult who was a healthcare worker with PCR-confirmed SARS-CoV-2 infection or an uninfected control (not recorded which).

This clonotype has more than one count but fewer than ten. The gene calls are TRBV11-2 and TRBJ2-5; D gene ambiguous. The V end lost 3 bases, the J end lost 5 bases, and 10 bases lay between the germline ends. CDR1 and CDR2 from the germline V gene are SGHAT and FQNNGV. The CDR3 sequence is 13 residues long. For the CDR3, the DNA is TGTGCCAGCAGCTTTCGGCCCGGTGAGACCCAGTACTTC. Translated: CASSFRPGETQYF.

The genes are TRBV12-3 or TRBV12-4 and TRBJ2-5; 14 bases map to TRBD2. V lost 5 bases, J lost 4 bases, and 9 bases stayed unmatched. The CDR3 has 17 amino acids. DNA for the CDR3: TGTGCCAGCAGTGGACTAGCGGGAGGTCGGGGGCCAGAGACCCAGTACTTC. This codes for CASSGLAGGRGPETQYF.

This clonotype was detected a few times. This sequence joins TRBV7-2 and TRBJ2-3, with 10 bases fitting TRBD2. CDR3 length equals 15 residues. Germline values: CDR1 SGHTA, CDR2 FQGNSA. V lost 6 bases, J lost 2 bases, and 5 bases stayed unmatched. CDR3 bases: TGTGCCAGCAGGAGACTAGCGGGTCCCACAGATACGCAGTATTTT. This codes for CASRRLAGPTDTQYF.

V is TRBV12-3 or TRBV12-4 and J is TRBJ2-2; D gene uncertain. The germline V and J ends were trimmed by 5 bases and 6 bases, with 16 bases remaining between them. This CDR3 is built from 15 residues. This chain's CDR3 is CASSTERAFAGELFF. The CDR3 DNA sequence: TGTGCCAGCAGTACCGAAAGGGCCTTCGCCGGGGAGCTGTTTTTT.

This clonotype has a handful of counts. The chain employs TRBV6-1 and TRBJ2-1, with TRBD2 matching 10 bases. Germline assignment: CDR1 MNHNS and CDR2 SASEGT. V gave up 3 bases and J gave up 3 bases; unmatched junction bases: 2. The CDR3 runs to 15 residues. CDR3 sequence (DNA): TGTGCCAGCAGTGAGGCTAGCGGGGGCTACAATGAGCAGTTCTTC. This sequence encodes CASSEASGGYNEQFF.

This clonotype was seen more than once but under ten times. This chain connects TRBV4-3 to TRBJ2-1; TRBD2 matches at 8 bases. CDR3 size: 15 residues. V dropped 2 bases and J dropped 8; count of bases not matched to a gene: 8. Germline V gene sequence: CDR1 LGHNA, CDR2 YSLEER. CDR3 in amino acids: CASSQRAGVNYEQFF. In nucleotides, the CDR3 is TGCGCCAGCAGCCAACGAGCGGGAGTAAATTATGAGCAGTTCTTC.

The rearrangement links TRBV9 to TRBJ2-7; the D gene is possibly TRBD1 (6 bases). V was clipped by 0 bases and J by 3 bases, with 13 bases between them. Looked up from germline, CDR1 is SGDLS and CDR2 is YYNGEE. The CDR3 is made up of 15 amino acids. CDR3 bases: TGTGCCAGCAGCGTAGCCCGGGACACTTTCTACGAGCAGTACTTC. Translating it yields CASSVARDTFYEQYF.

This clonotype was seen more than once but under ten times. J is TRBJ1-3 and V is TRBV10-2; no clear D. V gave up 6 bases and J gave up 0 bases, with 9 bases separating them. The CDR3 runs to 14 residues. CDR1 and CDR2 from the germline V gene are WSHSY and SAAADI. The CDR3 is CASRQDRSGNTIYF. CDR3 nucleotide sequence: TGCGCCAGCAGGCAGGATCGCTCTGGAAACACCATATATTTT.

The chain recombines TRBV11-2 with TRBJ2-5; no definite D call. The CDR3 loop spans 13 amino acids. The V gene lost 3 bases and the J gene lost 2 bases, with 7 bases spanning the gap. Germline CDR1 SGHAT, CDR2 FQNNGV. The CDR3 sequence: CASSLTSQETQYF. In nucleotides, the CDR3 is TGTGCCAGCAGCTTGACTTCTCAAGAGACCCAGTACTTC. Combining the CDR3 with reference TRBV11-2 and TRBJ2-5 gives the whole variable domain EAGVAQSPRYKIIEKRQSVAFWCNPISGHATLYWYQQILGQGPKLLIQFQNNGVVDDSQLPKDRFSAERLKGVDSTLKIQPAKLEDSAVYLCASSLTSQETQYFGPGTRLLVL.

This clonotype was recorded many times. The chain joins TRBV4-1 to TRBJ1-2; D uncertain. In germline, CDR1 is MGHRA, CDR2 YSYEKL. CDR3 length equals 15 residues. Trimming left V 0 bases short and J 4 bases short, with 12 bases between. The CDR3: CASSQDLQATYGYTF. In DNA, the CDR3 is TGCGCCAGCAGCCAAGATCTGCAGGCGACCTATGGCTACACCTTC.

The genes are TRBV7-2 and TRBJ2-3, with D unclear. The CDR3 has 14 residues. The V end lost 5 bases, the J end lost 6 bases, and 15 bases lay between the germline ends. From germline, CDR1 is SGHTA and CDR2 FQGNSA. CDR3 nucleotides: TGTGCCAGCAGCCCGCGGACGCCCGTCGATACGCAGTATTTT. Protein: CASSPRTPVDTQYF.

This clonotype has just a few counts. This chain uses TRBV7-8 with TRBJ2-7; 9 nucleotides line up with TRBD2. With V trimmed by 6 bases and J by 2 bases, 8 bases remained unmatched. The CDR3 covers 15 residues. Germline V gene sequence: CDR1 SGHVS, CDR2 FQNEAQ. The CDR3 reads CASRPHGLAPYEQYF. The CDR3 nucleotides are TGTGCCAGCAGACCTCACGGACTAGCGCCCTACGAGCAGTACTTC.

As to this clonotype: One base away lies a much larger clone, so this may be a sequencing read error. The V call is TRBV7-2, the J call TRBJ2-5; 7 bases align to TRBD1. This CDR3 spans 15 amino acids. Per germline, CDR1 SGHTA and CDR2 FQGNSA. The DNA for the CDR3 is TGTGCCAGCAGCTTCCCGGGACAGCTGGGAAAGACCCAGCACTTC. Its protein is CASSFPGQLGKTQHF. Supplemented by reference TRBV7-2 and TRBJ2-5, the full variable domain reads GAGVSQSPSNKVTEKGKDVELRCDPISGHTALYWYRQSLGQGLEFLIYFQGNSAPDKSGLPSDRFSAERTGGSVSTLTIQRTQQEDSAVYLCASSFPGQLGKTQHFGPGTRLLVL.

This clonotype is a singleton in its sample. A junction boundary mismatches the germline segment, possibly from a read error. This chain links TRBV5-1 with TRBJ2-2; D may be TRBD1 (6 bases). Germline V gene lookup returns CDR1 SGHRS and CDR2 YFSETQ. The CDR3 sequence is 16 residues long. In DNA, the CDR3 is TGCGCCAGCAGCTTGTTGACCGGGACAAACACCGGGGTGCTGTTTTTT. Protein sequence: CASSLLTGTNTGVLFF.

The CDR3: CASFDSGSGNTIYF. DNA for the CDR3: TGTGCCAGCTTCGATAGCGGATCAGGGAACACCATATATTTT. The chain couples TRBV18 to TRBJ1-3; a possible D gene is TRBD1 (5 bases). Trimming took 7 bases from V and 7 from J, leaving 17 bases between them. CDR3 size: 14 residues. CDR1 and CDR2 from the germline V gene are KGHSH and LQKENI.